This TCR beta chain was identified during a study of blood T cell repertoires in COVID-19. About the study: PBMCs, B-cell-depleted T cells, or T cells provided the cDNA or gDNA that made up the material.

The study recruited people aged 18 to 89 years across approximately 25 US areas. Cohort placement rested on clinical history that participants reported themselves. Germline V gene data show CDR1 as SGHDT and CDR2 as YYEEEE. Deletions cut 4 bases from V and 2 bases from J, with 13 bases between. The length of the CDR3 is 14 residues. In the source study's methods: Cell counts per sample came from amplifying reference gene primers. This table comes from immunoSEQ multiplex PCR, and its TCRdb copy is limited to in-frame clones, with some not included. The DNA gave D and trimming, while V, J and clone size come from that table. The table records around 320,000 clones, 90% of them present only once.

This clonotype originated in a woman aged 18-29 years with acute COVID-19. The chain links TRBV5-6 to TRBJ2-7; D perhaps matches TRBD1 (6 bases). The specimen sequenced was PBMCs or T cells enriched from blood (not recorded which). The CDR3 is CASSPDRPPYEQYF. In DNA form, the CDR3 reads TGTGCCAGCAGCCCCGACAGGCCCCCCTACGAGCAGTACTTC.